This T cell receptor beta chain was recorded in a study of T cell responses to AZD1222 COVID-19 vaccine. Findings and limits, study-wide: Seropositive AZD1222 recipients at baseline numbered only 6 or 7.

By its share, this clone is medium-sized. The target antigen is unknown. The repertoire was sequenced with immunoSEQ multiplex PCR; TCRdb's copy has only in-frame clones and lacks some. Altogether about 85,000 clones are present, about 90% being singletons, with the ten largest covering roughly 7.5%. The source material was peripheral blood, sampled on day 0 of AZD1222 vaccination. The clonotype originates from an adult in good health.

CDR3 protein: CASSFRTKYEQYF. The CDR3 DNA sequence: TGTGCCAGCAGTTTTCGGACAAAATACGAGCAGTACTTC. V and J are TRBV27 and TRBJ2-7; the D gene is possibly TRBD1 (5 bases). Germline CDR1 reads MNHEY; CDR2 reads SMNVEV (reference sequence). CDR3 length: 13 residues. Trimming shortened V by 3 bases and J by 4 bases, and 10 bases separated the two germline ends.